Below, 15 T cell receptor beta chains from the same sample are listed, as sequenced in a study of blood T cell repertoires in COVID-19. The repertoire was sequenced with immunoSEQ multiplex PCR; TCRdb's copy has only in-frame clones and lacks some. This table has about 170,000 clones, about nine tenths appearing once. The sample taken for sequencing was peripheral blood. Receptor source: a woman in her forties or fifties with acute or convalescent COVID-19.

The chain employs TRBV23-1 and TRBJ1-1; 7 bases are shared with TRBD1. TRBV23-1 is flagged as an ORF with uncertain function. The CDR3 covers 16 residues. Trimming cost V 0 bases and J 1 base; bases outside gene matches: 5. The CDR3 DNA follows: TGCGCCAGCAGTCAATCTGCCAGGGGGAAGAACACTGAAGCTTTCTTT. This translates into CASSQSARGKNTEAFF.

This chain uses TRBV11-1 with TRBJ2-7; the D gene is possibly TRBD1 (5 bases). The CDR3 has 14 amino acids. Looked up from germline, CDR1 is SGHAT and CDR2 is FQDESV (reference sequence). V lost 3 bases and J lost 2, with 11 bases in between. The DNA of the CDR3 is TGTGCCAGCAGCTTTAGGCAGGGCGCCTACGAGCAGTACTTC. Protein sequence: CASSFRQGAYEQYF. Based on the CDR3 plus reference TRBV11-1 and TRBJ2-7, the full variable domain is EAEVAQSPRYKITEKSQAVAFWCDPISGHATLYWYRQILGQGPELLVQFQDESVVDDSQLPKDRFSAERLKGVDSTLKIQPAELGDSAMYLCASSFRQGAYEQYFGPGTRLTVT.

The DNA of the CDR3 is TGTGCCAGCAGCTTCCGGACTAGCGTTAGCTCCTACGAGCAGTACTTC. It yields the protein CASSFRTSVSSYEQYF. This chain uses TRBV11-3 with TRBJ2-7, with 9 bases that match TRBD2. Germline V gene sequence: CDR1 SGHNT, CDR2 YENEEA. The CDR3 totals 16 residues. V shed 3 bases and J 0 bases; nucleotides not matched to a gene: 6.

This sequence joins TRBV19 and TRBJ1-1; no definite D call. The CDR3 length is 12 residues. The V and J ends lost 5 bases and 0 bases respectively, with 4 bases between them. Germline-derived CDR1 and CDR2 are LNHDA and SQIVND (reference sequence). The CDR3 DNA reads TGTGCCAGTAGTCTTATGAACACTGAAGCTTTCTTT. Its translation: CASSLMNTEAFF.

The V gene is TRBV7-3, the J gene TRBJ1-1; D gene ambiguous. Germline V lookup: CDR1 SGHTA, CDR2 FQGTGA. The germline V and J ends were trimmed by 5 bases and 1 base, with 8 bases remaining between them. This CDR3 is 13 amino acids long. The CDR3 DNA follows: TGTGCCAGCAGCATACAGAGGAACACTGAAGCTTTCTTT. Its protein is CASSIQRNTEAFF.

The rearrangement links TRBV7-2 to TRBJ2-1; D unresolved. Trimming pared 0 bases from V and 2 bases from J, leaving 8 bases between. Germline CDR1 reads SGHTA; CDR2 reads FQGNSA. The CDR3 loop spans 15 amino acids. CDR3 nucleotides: TGTGCCAGCAGCTTAGCGCAGGTCGCCTACAATGAGCAGTTCTTC. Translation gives CASSLAQVAYNEQFF.

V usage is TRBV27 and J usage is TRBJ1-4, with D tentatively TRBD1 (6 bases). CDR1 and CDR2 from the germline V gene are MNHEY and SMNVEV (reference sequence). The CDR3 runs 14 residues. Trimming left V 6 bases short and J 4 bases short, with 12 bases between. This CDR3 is CASRKQGLNEKLFF. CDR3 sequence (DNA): TGTGCCAGCAGAAAACAGGGCCTTAATGAAAAACTGTTTTTT.

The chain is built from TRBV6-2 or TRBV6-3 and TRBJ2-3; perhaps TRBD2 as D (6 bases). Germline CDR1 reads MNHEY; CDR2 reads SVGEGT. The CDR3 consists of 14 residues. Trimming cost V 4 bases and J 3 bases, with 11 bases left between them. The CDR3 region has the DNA TGTGCCAGCAGTTTCCGCCGGGAGACAGATACGCAGTATTTT. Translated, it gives CASSFRRETDTQYF.

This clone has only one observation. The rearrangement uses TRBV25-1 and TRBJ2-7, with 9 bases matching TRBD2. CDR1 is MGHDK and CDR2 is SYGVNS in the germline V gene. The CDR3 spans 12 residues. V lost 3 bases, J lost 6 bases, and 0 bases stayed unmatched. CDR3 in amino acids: CASSERGGEQYF. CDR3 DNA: TGTGCCAGCAGTGAGCGGGGGGGCGAGCAGTACTTC.

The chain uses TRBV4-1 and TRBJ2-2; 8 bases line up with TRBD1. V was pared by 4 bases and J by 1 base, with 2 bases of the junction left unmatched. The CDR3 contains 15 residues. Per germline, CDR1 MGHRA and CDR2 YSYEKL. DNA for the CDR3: TGCGCCAGCAGCCGCGGACAGGGGAACACCGGGGAGCTGTTTTTT. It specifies CASSRGQGNTGELFF.

CDR3 region: CASSPGTGNGYTF. The CDR3 DNA is TGTGCCAGCAGCCCCGGGACAGGGAATGGCTACACCTTC. The V and J genes are TRBV6-5 and TRBJ1-2, with 9 bases identical to TRBD1. Germline assignment: CDR1 MNHEY and CDR2 SVGAGI. The CDR3 consists of 13 residues. The J segment lost 6 bases and the V segment lost 6 bases, leaving 5 bases of the junction unmatched.

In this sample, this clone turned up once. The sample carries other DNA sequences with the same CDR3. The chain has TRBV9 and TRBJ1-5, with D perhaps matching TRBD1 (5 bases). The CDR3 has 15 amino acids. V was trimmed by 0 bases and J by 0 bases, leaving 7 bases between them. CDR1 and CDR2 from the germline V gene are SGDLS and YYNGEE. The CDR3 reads CASSVGQGSNQPQHF. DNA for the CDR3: TGTGCCAGCAGCGTAGGGCAGGGTAGCAATCAGCCCCAGCATTTT.

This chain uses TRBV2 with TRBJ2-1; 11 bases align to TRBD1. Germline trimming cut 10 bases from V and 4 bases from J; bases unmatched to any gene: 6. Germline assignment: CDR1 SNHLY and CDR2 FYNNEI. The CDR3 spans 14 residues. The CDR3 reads CAITGTGGYNEQFF. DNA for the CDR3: TGTGCCATCACCGGGACAGGGGGATACAATGAGCAGTTCTTC.

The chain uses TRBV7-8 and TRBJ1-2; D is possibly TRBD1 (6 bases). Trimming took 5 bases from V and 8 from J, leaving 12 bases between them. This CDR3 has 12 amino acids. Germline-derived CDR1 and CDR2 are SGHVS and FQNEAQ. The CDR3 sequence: CASSPLRGGYTF. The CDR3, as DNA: TGTGCCAGCAGCCCCTTGAGGGGGGGCTACACCTTC.

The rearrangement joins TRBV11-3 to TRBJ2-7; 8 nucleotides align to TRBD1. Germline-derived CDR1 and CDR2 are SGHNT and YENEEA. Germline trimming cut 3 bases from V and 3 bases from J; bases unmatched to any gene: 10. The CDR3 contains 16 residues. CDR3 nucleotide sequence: TGTGCCAGCAGCTTCAGACAGGGGCCAATACTCTACGAGCAGTACTTC. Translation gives CASSFRQGPILYEQYF.